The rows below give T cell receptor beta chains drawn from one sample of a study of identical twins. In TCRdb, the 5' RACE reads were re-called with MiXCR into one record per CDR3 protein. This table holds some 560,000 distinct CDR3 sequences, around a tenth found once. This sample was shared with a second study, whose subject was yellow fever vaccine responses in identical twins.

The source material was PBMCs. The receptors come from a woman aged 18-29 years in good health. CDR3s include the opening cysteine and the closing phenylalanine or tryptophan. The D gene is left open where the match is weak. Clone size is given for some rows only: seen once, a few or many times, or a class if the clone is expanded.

TGCGCCAGCAGCTCTAGCGGGATCCAAGAGACCCAGTACTTC	CASSSSGIQETQYF	TRBD2	TRBJ2-5	TRBV5-1	few
TGTGCCAGCAGGCCCGTGGCTAGCGGGACGACTTTAGCCAAAAACATTCAGTACTTC	CASRPVASGTTLAKNIQYF	TRBD2	TRBJ2-4	TRBV27	few
TGTGCCAGCCGGGTGGCTAGCGTCACCGGGGAGCTGTTTTTT	CASRVASVTGELFF	.	TRBJ2-2	TRBV7-9	many
TGCAGCGTTGAAGATGGCGATCAGCCCCAGCATTTT	CSVEDGDQPQHF	.	TRBJ1-5	TRBV29-1	few
TGTGCCAGCAGTTTAGGGGTGGCGGCAGCAACCTACGAGCAGTACTTC	CASSLGVAAATYEQYF	.	TRBJ2-7	TRBV27	.
TGTGCCATTAGCGACTTAGAGGTTTTCAATGAGCAGTTCTTC	CAISDLEVFNEQFF	.	TRBJ2-1	TRBV10-3	few
TGTGCCAGCTGCACCGGGACTAGCGATGGGTATGAGCAGTTCTTC	CASCTGTSDGYEQFF	TRBD2	TRBJ2-1	TRBV12-3/TRBV12-4	.
TGTGCCAGCAGTTATTCGGGTTATCAGAATGAGCAGTTCTTC	CASSYSGYQNEQFF	.	TRBJ2-1	TRBV6-5	many
TGCAGTGCTTACAGGACAGGGCTCGAGCAGTACTTC	CSAYRTGLEQYF	TRBD1	TRBJ2-7	TRBV20-1	many
TGTGCCAGCAGCGTAGGAGGGCTGGAGCAGTTCTTC	CASSVGGLEQFF	.	TRBJ2-1	TRBV9	.